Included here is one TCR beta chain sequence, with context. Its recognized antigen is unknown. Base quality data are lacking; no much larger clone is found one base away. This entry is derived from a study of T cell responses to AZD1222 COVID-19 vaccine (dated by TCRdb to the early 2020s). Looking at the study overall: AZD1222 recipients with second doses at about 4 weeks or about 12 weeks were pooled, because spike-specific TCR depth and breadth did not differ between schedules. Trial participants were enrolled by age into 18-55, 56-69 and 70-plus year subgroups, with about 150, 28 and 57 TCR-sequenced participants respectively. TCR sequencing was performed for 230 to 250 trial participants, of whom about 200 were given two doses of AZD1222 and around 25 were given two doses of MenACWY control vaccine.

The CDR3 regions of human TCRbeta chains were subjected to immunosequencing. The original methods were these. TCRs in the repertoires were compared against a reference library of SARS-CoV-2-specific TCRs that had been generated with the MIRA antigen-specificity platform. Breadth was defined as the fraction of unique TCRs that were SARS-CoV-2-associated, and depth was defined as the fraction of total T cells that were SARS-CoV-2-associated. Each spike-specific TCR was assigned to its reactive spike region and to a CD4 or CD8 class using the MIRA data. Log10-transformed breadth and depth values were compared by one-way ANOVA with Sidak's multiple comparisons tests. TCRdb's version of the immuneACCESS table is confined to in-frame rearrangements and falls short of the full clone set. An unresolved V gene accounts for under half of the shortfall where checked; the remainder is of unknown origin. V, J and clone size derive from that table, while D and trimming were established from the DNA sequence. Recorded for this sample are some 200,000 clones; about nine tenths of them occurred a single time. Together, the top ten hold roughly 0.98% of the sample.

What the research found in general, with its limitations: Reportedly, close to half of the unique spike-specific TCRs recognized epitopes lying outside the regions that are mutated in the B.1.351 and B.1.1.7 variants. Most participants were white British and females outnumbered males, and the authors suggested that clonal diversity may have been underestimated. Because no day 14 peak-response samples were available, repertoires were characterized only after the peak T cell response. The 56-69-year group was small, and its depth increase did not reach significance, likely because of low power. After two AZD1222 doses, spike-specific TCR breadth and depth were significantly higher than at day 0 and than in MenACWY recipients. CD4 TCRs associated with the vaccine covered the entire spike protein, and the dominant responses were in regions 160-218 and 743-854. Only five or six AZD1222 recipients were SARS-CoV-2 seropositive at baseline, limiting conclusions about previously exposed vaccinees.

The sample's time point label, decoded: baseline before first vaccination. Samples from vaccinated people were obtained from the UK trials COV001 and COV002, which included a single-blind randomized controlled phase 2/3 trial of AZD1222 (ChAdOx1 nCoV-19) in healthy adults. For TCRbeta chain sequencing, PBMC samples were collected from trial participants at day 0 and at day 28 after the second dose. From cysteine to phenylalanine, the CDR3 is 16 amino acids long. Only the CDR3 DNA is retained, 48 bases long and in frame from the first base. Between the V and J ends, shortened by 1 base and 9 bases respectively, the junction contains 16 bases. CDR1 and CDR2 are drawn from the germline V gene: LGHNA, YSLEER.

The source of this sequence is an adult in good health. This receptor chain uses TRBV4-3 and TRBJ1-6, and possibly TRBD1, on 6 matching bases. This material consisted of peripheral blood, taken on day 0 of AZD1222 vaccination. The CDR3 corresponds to CASSQGIGRGSSPLHF. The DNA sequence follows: TGCGCCAGCAGCCAAGGAATCGGCAGGGGATCTTCACCCCTCCACTTT.